The clone carrying this TCR beta chain was observed many times. Antigen unknown. These data come from a study of T cells in Graves' hyperthyroidism and ophthalmopathy. Amplified regions were TCR beta CDR3 sequences from RNA transcripts. TCR CDR3 underwent first-round RT-PCR with the HTBI primer set. MiXCR, applied by TCRdb to the multiplex PCR reads, yields one record per CDR3 protein. The sample includes around 600,000 distinct CDR3 sequences, nearly 45% of them seen just once. Pregnant or lactating patients were excluded, as were those with uncontrolled infection or other autoimmune disease. The diagnostic basis comprised clinical symptoms, serum thyroxine and TRAb, thyroid ultrasound and orbital computed tomography. Study-level findings and limits: Most clonotypes that expanded in the thyroid above 0.001 also showed up in blood.

The source material was peripheral blood or thyroid tissue (not recorded which). The receptor was derived from an adult man with Graves' disease, either hyperthyroidism or ophthalmopathy (not recorded which).

The DNA of the CDR3 is TGCAGCGTTGGAGGGGCGCTGGGAAACACCATATATTTT. This translates into CSVGGALGNTIYF. V gene TRBV29-1 combines with J gene TRBJ1-3, with D perhaps matching TRBD1 (5 bases). The V and J ends lost 4 bases and 4 bases respectively, with 11 bases between them. This CDR3 contains 13 residues. Per the germline V gene, CDR1 is SQVTM and CDR2 is ANQGSEA.